The entry below describes one T cell receptor beta chain. What it recognizes is unknown. A much larger clone is a single base away; this may be a read error. Given the absence of the conserved phenylalanine or tryptophan at the CDR3 end, a read error is likely. The data belong to a study of tumor and adjacent non-tumor tissue in lung cancer. Study-wide context: The patients, around 9 men and 4 or 5 women, were 31 to 76 with stage I to III disease.

RNA was extracted from bulk tissue without any cell sorting. Germline trimming cut 5 bases from V and 5 bases from J; bases unmatched to any gene: 11. The V gene's germline CDR1 is LGHNA and CDR2 YNFKEQ. CDR3 size: 15 residues. Study-wide findings and caveats: Top 100 clones took a larger repertoire share in normal lung.

Three rounds of nested PCR, following a modified ARM-PCR protocol, produced the TCRbeta library. TCRdb redid the calling of the multiplex PCR reads with MiXCR, one entry per CDR3 protein. This table has 55,000 to 70,000 distinct CDR3 sequences, about 61% appearing once. The chain links TRBV4-2 to TRBJ2-5; TRBD1 matches at 7 bases. This receptor was identified in a man aged 50 or older with non-small cell lung cancer. Source material: lung tumor tissue. The CDR3 is CASSSPGTAGETQYL. The CDR3 nucleotides read TGTGCCAGCAGCTCCCCCGGGACAGCAGGGGAGACCCAGTACCTC.